This T cell receptor (beta chain) was retrieved from a study of T cell responses to AZD1222 COVID-19 vaccine (dated by TCRdb to the early 2020s). A note on the overall study: AZD1222 recipients with second doses at about 4 weeks or about 12 weeks were pooled, because spike-specific TCR depth and breadth did not differ between schedules. TCR sequencing was performed for some 250 trial participants, of whom about 200 were given two doses of AZD1222 and some 26 were given two doses of MenACWY control vaccine. Enrollment into the trials was organized by age into subgroups of 18-55, 56-69 and 70-plus years, and those subgroups contained around 150, 28 and 57 TCR-sequenced participants, respectively. Paper-wide results and their limitations: Most participants were white British and females outnumbered males, and the authors suggested that clonal diversity may have been underestimated. In the small 56-69-year group, the increase in depth fell short of significance, most likely because of low power. Vaccine-associated CD4 TCRs spanned the whole spike protein, with dominant responses in regions 160-218 and 743-854. Conclusions about previously exposed vaccinees are limited, since just 6 or 7 AZD1222 recipients were seropositive for SARS-CoV-2 at baseline. Because no day 14 peak-response samples were available, repertoires were characterized only after the peak T cell response. Reportedly, close to half of the unique spike-specific TCRs recognized epitopes lying outside the regions that are mutated in the B.1.351 and B.1.1.7 variants. A significant rise in spike-specific TCR breadth and depth was observed after two AZD1222 doses relative to day 0 and relative to MenACWY recipients.

The CDR3 regions of human TCRbeta chains were subjected to immunosequencing. In the paper's pipeline: Repertoire TCRs were matched against a reference library of SARS-CoV-2-specific TCRs generated with the MIRA antigen-specificity platform. Breadth was defined as the fraction of unique TCRs that were SARS-CoV-2-associated. Depth was defined as the fraction of total T cells that were SARS-CoV-2-associated. Each spike-specific TCR was assigned to its reactive spike region and to a CD4 or CD8 class using the MIRA data. Log10-transformed breadth and depth values were compared by one-way ANOVA with Sidak's multiple comparisons tests. The source is immuneACCESS, and TCRdb retained only in-frame sequences with V and J called. Part of the clones is not carried over; for the studies checked, unresolved V genes explain less than half of this, and the remainder is unexplained. V and J calls and clone size are those listed in that table; D and trimming were worked out from the DNA. This sample gives more than 85,000 clones in total; around 90% of them show up just once. The ten largest account for 7.8% of the sample.

For this chain, trimming is 6 bases at the V end and 4 bases at the J end, and the number of junction bases without a gene match is 11. CDR1 and CDR2, per the germline V gene, are SGHTA and FQGNSA. The CDR3, cysteine through phenylalanine, is 15 amino acids long. Only CDR3 DNA is held: 45 bases, read in frame from base 1. Comments on this clone: Its antigen target is currently unknown. Base qualities were left out, and no much larger clone turns up one base away.

Explained via the paper, the time point label denotes: baseline before first vaccination. Vaccinee samples came from UK trials COV001 and COV002, including a single-blind randomized controlled phase 2/3 trial of AZD1222 (ChAdOx1 nCoV-19) in healthy adults. For TCRbeta chain sequencing, PBMC samples were collected from trial participants at day 0 and at day 28 after the second dose. The rearrangement joined TRBV7-2 to TRBJ1-1, with 7 bases aligning to TRBD1. The source material was peripheral blood, sampled on day 0 of AZD1222 vaccination. The sequence derives from an adult in good health. In nucleotides, the sequence is TGTGCCAGCAGTCTCCACTCACAGGGGATCACTGAAGCTTTCTTT. This translates into CASSLHSQGITEAFF.